These 21 T cell receptor beta chains originate from one sample sequenced in a study of blood T cell repertoires in COVID-19. Sequencing used immunoSEQ multiplex PCR; TCRdb keeps in-frame clones, though not all of them. Altogether roughly 100,000 clones are present, about 91% being singletons, with the ten largest covering 3.5% to 4.5%. Material for sequencing was peripheral blood. These receptors were collected from a man in his late teens or twenties with acute or convalescent COVID-19.

V is TRBV14 and J is TRBJ2-1, with 12 bases lining up with TRBD2. Trimming took 1 base from V and 8 from J; bases not matched to a gene: 12. Germline V gives CDR1 SGHDN, CDR2 FVKESK. The CDR3 covers 18 residues. The CDR3 region has the DNA TGTGCCAGCAGCCAAGTACCCCTAGCGGGAGGGCGGTTAGATGAGCAGTTCTTC. It translates to CASSQVPLAGGRLDEQFF.

The rearrangement joins TRBV30 to TRBJ2-7; TRBD2 might be the D (5 bases). Trimming pared 0 bases from V and 3 bases from J, leaving 18 bases between. Germline values: CDR1 GTSNPN, CDR2 SVGIG (reference sequence). The CDR3 consists of 16 residues. The CDR3 coding sequence is TGTGCCTGGAGTGTTTATCGGACCCTAGCCCGCTACGAGCAGTACTTC. This gives the protein CAWSVYRTLARYEQYF.

The chain is built from TRBV14 and TRBJ2-5; possible D gene TRBD2, 7 bases. CDR1 and CDR2 (germline): SGHDN, FVKESK. The CDR3 covers 16 residues. The V and J ends lost 4 bases and 1 base respectively, with 16 bases between them. DNA for the CDR3: TGTGCCAGCAGCCTGAGGGGCGGGGGCCCCCAAGAGACCCAGTACTTC. This codes for CASSLRGGGPQETQYF. Together with reference TRBV14 and TRBJ2-5, the CDR3 gives the full variable domain: EAGVTQFPSHSVIEKGQTVTLRCDPISGHDNLYWYRRVMGKEIKFLLHFVKESKQDESGMPNNRFLAERTGGTYSTLKVQPAELEDSGVYFCASSLRGGGPQETQYFGPGTRLLVL.

The CDR3 DNA reads TGTGCCAGCAGTGCGGGATATGGCTACACCTTC. This gives the protein CASSAGYGYTF. The chain is built from TRBV25-1 and TRBJ1-2, with no clear D. Trimming took 4 bases from V and 5 from J, leaving 5 bases between them. This CDR3 has 11 residues. Germline CDR1 and CDR2: MGHDK and SYGVNS.

The rearrangement joins TRBV5-6 to TRBJ2-7; TRBD2 might be the D (7 bases). Germline V lookup: CDR1 SGHDT, CDR2 YYEEEE. Trimming took 3 bases from V and 0 from J, leaving 16 bases between them. The CDR3 has 16 residues. The CDR3 protein is CASSWEGGTISYEQYF. CDR3 DNA sequence: TGTGCCAGCAGCTGGGAGGGGGGAACTATCTCCTACGAGCAGTACTTC.

This clone was picked up one time. This chain links TRBV7-9 with TRBJ2-3, with 8 nucleotides matching TRBD1. The ends lost 3 bases at V and 4 bases at J; junction bases unmatched: 3. Germline CDR1 SEHNR, CDR2 FQNEAQ (reference sequence). The CDR3 is made up of 14 amino acids. The CDR3 nucleotides are TGTGCCAGCAGCTTGACAGGGGCAGCAGATACGCAGTATTTT. It is translated as CASSLTGAADTQYF.

The V and J genes are TRBV5-4 and TRBJ1-2; D is possibly TRBD1 (5 bases). V dropped 0 bases and J dropped 3 bases, with 12 bases sitting between them. This CDR3 has 15 amino acids. CDR1 is SGHNT, CDR2 YYREEE, per germline (reference sequence). CDR3 sequence: CASSLGSSGDYGYTF. In DNA, the CDR3 is TGTGCCAGCAGCTTGGGGTCTTCGGGGGACTATGGCTACACCTTC.

This clone was counted once. J is TRBJ2-1 and V is TRBV11-2, with TRBD2 as a possible D gene (6 bases). This CDR3 comprises 20 residues. V gave up 0 bases and J gave up 5 bases, with 26 bases separating them. Germline V gene data show CDR1 as SGHAT and CDR2 as FQNNGV. This chain's CDR3 is CASSLEVGIGGGLGNNEQFF. The DNA for the CDR3 is TGTGCCAGCAGCTTAGAGGTGGGCATCGGGGGAGGTTTAGGGAACAATGAGCAGTTCTTC.

The V and J genes are TRBV25-1 and TRBJ1-3, with D unclear. The CDR3 loop spans 12 amino acids. Germline assignment: CDR1 MGHDK and CDR2 SYGVNS. V was cut by 7 bases and J by 4 bases, with 8 bases left in between. CDR3 bases: TGTGCCAGCAAGTGGCAAGGAAACACCATATATTTT. Translation gives CASKWQGNTIYF.

The V and J genes are TRBV6-5 and TRBJ2-1; TRBD1 matches 8 bases. CDR1 is MNHEY, CDR2 SVGAGI, per germline. V lost 5 bases, J lost 7 bases, and 7 bases stayed unmatched. The CDR3 has 14 residues. CDR3 amino acids: CASSNDRGGNEQFF. Here the CDR3 DNA reads TGTGCCAGCAGTAACGACAGGGGTGGAAATGAGCAGTTCTTC.

The V call is TRBV3-1 (or the pseudogene TRBV3-2), the J call TRBJ2-3; D unclear. Between the trimmed V and J ends, which lost 4 bases and 6 bases, there was a span of 8 bases. The CDR3 totals 12 residues. CDR1 is LGHDT, CDR2 YNNKEL, per germline (reference sequence). The CDR3 is CASSPTADTQYF. The CDR3 nucleotides are TGTGCCAGCAGCCCCACTGCGGATACGCAGTATTTT.

The chain employs TRBV20-1 and TRBJ2-1, with D uncertain. The V gene's germline CDR1 is DFQATT and CDR2 SNEGSKA (reference sequence). V lost 3 bases to trimming and J lost 10 bases, with 10 bases between them. This CDR3 has 11 residues. This CDR3 reads CSASGLKEQFF. Here the CDR3 DNA reads TGCAGTGCTAGTGGGCTCAAGGAGCAGTTCTTC.

This chain uses TRBV12-3 or TRBV12-4 with TRBJ1-1; no firm D call. V shed 6 bases and J shed 4 bases, with 12 bases lying between them. The CDR3 length is 13 residues. The CDR3 sequence is CASRFGRSTEAFF. As DNA, the CDR3 is TGTGCCAGCAGGTTCGGGAGGAGCACTGAAGCTTTCTTT.

This sequence joins TRBV18 and TRBJ1-2; 7 bases map to TRBD1. The CDR3 runs 12 residues. CDR1 and CDR2 from the germline V gene are KGHSH and LQKENI. The trim removed 6 bases at V and 8 bases at J, leaving 6 bases unmatched. For the CDR3, the DNA is TGTGCCAGCTCTCACGGGACAGAGGGCTACACCTTC. Amino acids: CASSHGTEGYTF.

This clone has only one observation. The genes are TRBV29-1 and TRBJ2-5; 13 bases agree with TRBD2. J lost 4 bases, V lost 7 bases, and 6 bases had no gene match. The CDR3 extends over 14 amino acids. Germline V gives CDR1 SQVTM, CDR2 ANQGSEA. This CDR3 is CSANRLAGGETQYF. The CDR3 DNA reads as TGCAGCGCAAACAGACTAGCGGGAGGAGAGACCCAGTACTTC.

CDR3 protein: CSVDPTGLNTEAFF. CDR3 bases: TGCAGCGTTGACCCAACAGGATTGAACACTGAAGCTTTCTTT. This rearrangement joins TRBV29-1 to TRBJ1-1, with D possibly matching TRBD1 (5 bases). In germline, CDR1 is SQVTM, CDR2 ANQGSEA. V was cut by 3 bases and J by 0 bases, with 11 bases left in between. The length of the CDR3 is 14 residues.

The chain combines TRBV20-1 with TRBJ2-3; 9 positions agree with TRBD2. Losses at the gene ends were 3 bases for V and 5 bases for J; bases not matched to a gene: 12. This CDR3 contains 16 residues. Looked up from germline, CDR1 is DFQATT and CDR2 is SNEGSKA (reference sequence). CDR3 amino acids: CSASGYLAGAQDTQYF. CDR3 bases: TGCAGTGCTAGTGGGTACTTAGCGGGGGCACAAGATACGCAGTATTTT.

The chain has TRBV7-2 and TRBJ2-2; 11 nucleotides match TRBD2. Germline CDR1 is SGHTA and CDR2 is FQGNSA. The CDR3 loop spans 16 amino acids. J lost 7 bases, V lost 6 bases, and 10 bases had no gene match. The CDR3 coding sequence is TGTGCCAGCAGTCGGGAGGCACTAGCGGGAGTCGGGGAGCTGTTTTTT. This gives the protein CASSREALAGVGELFF.

The chain joins TRBV19 to TRBJ1-1; possible D gene TRBD1, 5 bases. This CDR3 has 13 residues. The germline CDR1 and CDR2 sequences are LNHDA and SQIVND (reference sequence). V dropped 1 base and J dropped 4 bases, with 7 bases sitting between them. CDR3 coding DNA: TGTGCCAGTAGTATAGGGGGGGGCACTGAAGCTTTCTTT. Its translation is CASSIGGGTEAFF.

The chain uses TRBV6-1 and TRBJ1-5, with 10 nucleotides matching TRBD1. This CDR3 is built from 22 residues. The junction had 19 bases not matched to a gene; V was cut back by 2 bases and J by 0 bases. The germline V gene has CDR1 MNHNS and CDR2 SASEGT. DNA of the CDR3: TGTGCCAGCAGTGAATTATCTTGGCCCGACAGGGGGCCTCTGTATAGCAATCAGCCCCAGCATTTT. This gives the protein CASSELSWPDRGPLYSNQPQHF.

The rearrangement uses TRBV24-1 and TRBJ2-1, with TRBD2 matching 8 bases. Germline lookup yields CDR1 KGHDR and CDR2 SFDVKD. J was trimmed by 4 bases and V by 2 bases; bases with no gene match: 12. The CDR3 covers 18 residues. In DNA form, the CDR3 reads TGTGCCACCAGTGATTCGGCGCATTCGGGAGGGGGGTACAATGAGCAGTTCTTC. As protein: CATSDSAHSGGGYNEQFF.